This T cell receptor (beta chain) was sequenced for a study of blood T cell repertoires in COVID-19. The protocol was immunoSEQ multiplex PCR, while the TCRdb copy is restricted to in-frame clones and leaves out a portion. The sample holds 400,000 or so clones, around 87% seen once. This CDR3 spans 16 amino acids. Germline CDR1 reads GTSNPN; CDR2 reads SVGIG (reference sequence). V shed 2 bases and J 8 bases; nucleotides not matched to a gene: 9. The chain is built from TRBV30 and TRBJ2-1; the match to TRBD2 covers 13 bases. The clonotype originates from a man in his thirties or forties who had recovered from COVID-19. The sample taken for sequencing was PBMCs or T cells enriched from blood (not recorded which). Here the CDR3 DNA reads TGTGCCTGGAGTTACGGACTAGCGGGAGTCTGGGATGAGCAGTTCTTC. Its protein product is CAWSYGLAGVWDEQFF.